The T cell receptor (beta chain) described here comes from a study of T cells in Graves' hyperthyroidism and ophthalmopathy (dated by TCRdb to the late 2010s). About the study as a whole: Peripheral blood samples were taken at the time of initial diagnosis, prior to any treatment. After sampling, hyperthyroidism patients received methimazole starting at 30 mg daily, and ophthalmopathy patients received high-dose intravenous methylprednisolone. TCR Vbeta CDR3 sequencing of 135 peripheral blood samples (43 ophthalmopathy, 75 hyperthyroidism and 17 progressor patients) is reported in the paper. In roughly six Graves' hyperthyroidism patients, the study also compared T-cell repertoires from thyroid tissue with T-cell repertoires from blood. Prospective prediction of ophthalmopathy was tested in an independent validation cohort of 18 to 20 hyperthyroidism patients and 17 patients who later progressed to ophthalmopathy. The approximately 97 discovery patients were randomly divided into training and test sets at a 7:3 ratio. TCR V-J signatures able to tell the groups apart were searched for in a discovery cohort of 90 to 100 patients, of whom 40 to 45 had Graves' ophthalmopathy and 55 to 60 had stable Graves' hyperthyroidism.

Its CDR3 holds 13 amino acids, cysteine through phenylalanine. Just CDR3 DNA is preserved here, 39 bases in frame from base 1. Trimming takes 8 bases off V and 4 bases off J; junction bases not matched to a gene: 4. Many counts were recorded for this clonotype. Its antigen remains undetermined. No clone much larger than this one lies a single base away; base qualities are absent. What the authors observed across the whole study: Blood samples also contained most of the expanded thyroid clonotypes (frequency above 0.001), which suggests that blood repertoires may reflect thyroid immune responses. In validation, the model predicted progression to ophthalmopathy with roughly 70% sensitivity and around 72% specificity, a median of approximately 6.7 months before onset. No statistical method was used to set the sample size in advance, and investigators knew the group allocation. A model built on a 13 V-J signature distinguished ophthalmopathy from stable hyperthyroidism, reaching approximately 89% sensitivity and about 81% specificity in cross-validation and 80%/75% in testing.

Stable Graves' hyperthyroidism was defined as the absence of progression to ophthalmopathy over 18 months of follow-up. Hyperthyroidism patients were newly diagnosed, with disease duration under 2 months, and aged 18 to 65 years. Exclusion was applied to patients with uncontrolled infections, other autoimmune diseases, pregnancy or lactation. Diagnoses relied on clinical symptoms, serum thyroxine and TRAb, thyroid ultrasound and orbital computed tomography. PBMCs were isolated from around 10 ml of fresh peripheral blood by Ficoll-Paque density gradient centrifugation. Total RNA was extracted using Trizol reagent, and RNA quality was assessed on an Agilent 2100 Bioanalyzer. The TCR beta CDR3 regions were amplified from the RNA transcripts. A first-round RT-PCR of the TCR CDR3 used the HTBI primer set with the Qiagen OneStep RT-PCR kit. A second multiplex PCR round built the libraries, followed by size selection and purification. Paired-end sequencing of the libraries was performed with 100 bp reads on an Illumina HiSeq2000. As for the original processing: SOAPnuke was used to process the raw data, removing reads that contained adapters or uncalled bases, had a mean Phred below 15, or lacked an exact match to the constant primer or identifier. COPE v1.2.5 was used to merge the high-quality paired reads, and each unique nucleotide sequence was defined as a clonotype. MiTCR v1.1 was used to align the clonotypes against IMGT TRBV, TRBD and TRBJ reference segments. Only V-J combinations with frequency above 0.0001, covering 99.2% of repertoires, were analysed. A TCS score was defined as the ratio between F50 (clonal expansion) and ExV (chaos), using BLOSUM62-based TCRdist between CDR3 peptides within each V-J. Welch's t-statistics and random forest reduced approximately 520 V-J features to fewer than 15, which were used in a naive Bayes classifier (R e1071). In-frame beta chains were kept once TCRdb had trimmed the public reads at Q25 with fastp and called clones with MiXCR. Rows with a matching CDR3 protein are joined into one entry that keeps the most common DNA and genes. What appears here as the V and J calls and clone size reflects TCRdb's work, not the paper's. The table for this sample lists about 210,000 distinct CDR3 sequences; about 15% of them were counted only once. Under 65% of the sample is in the top ten clones.

Recombination joined TRBV12-3 or TRBV12-4 with TRBJ2-3, and 9 junction bases match TRBD2. Sequences were obtained from blood. This TCR was sampled from a man aged 45 to 65 with Graves' hyperthyroidism. The bases are TGTGCCAGCGGGACTAGCCCTGCAGATACGCAGTATTTT. This encodes CASGTSPADTQYF.